This entry features one T cell receptor (beta chain) sequence. Trimming took 6 bases from V and 5 from J; bases not matched to a gene: 13. The CDR3 is 16 residues long. Germline loops: CDR1 LNHDA, CDR2 SQIVND (reference sequence). This sample is drawn from a study of blood T cell repertoires in COVID-19. The data were produced by immunoSEQ multiplex PCR, yet TCRdb's version contains in-frame clones alone and is incomplete. Among 60,000 to 80,000 clones, more than 85% were seen once, and the ten largest hold approximately 0.99%. Sample: peripheral blood. This sequence originates from a man in his 70s with acute or convalescent COVID-19. This chain uses TRBV19 with TRBJ1-1; TRBD1 agrees at 9 bases. CDR3 nucleotide sequence: TGTGCCAGTAGAGTTGGTCGGGACAGGGCGATTACTGAAGCTTTCTTT. It encodes CASRVGRDRAITEAFF.